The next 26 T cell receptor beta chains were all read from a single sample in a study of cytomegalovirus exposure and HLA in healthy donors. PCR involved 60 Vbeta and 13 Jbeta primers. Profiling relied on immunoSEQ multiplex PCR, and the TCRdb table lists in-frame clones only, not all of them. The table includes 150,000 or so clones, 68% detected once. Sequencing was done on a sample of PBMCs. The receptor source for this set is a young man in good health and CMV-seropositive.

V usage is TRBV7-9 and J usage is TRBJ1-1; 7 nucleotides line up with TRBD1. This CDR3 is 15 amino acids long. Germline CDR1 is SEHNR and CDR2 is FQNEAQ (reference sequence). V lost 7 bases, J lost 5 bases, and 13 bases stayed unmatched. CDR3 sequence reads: CASTQSRQGLTEAFF. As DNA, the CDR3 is TGTGCCAGCACCCAATCCCGACAGGGCTTGACTGAAGCTTTCTTT.

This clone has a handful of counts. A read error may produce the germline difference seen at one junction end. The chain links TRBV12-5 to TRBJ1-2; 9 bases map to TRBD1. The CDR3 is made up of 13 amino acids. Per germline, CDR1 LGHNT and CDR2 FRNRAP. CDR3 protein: CASGLAPGQGEVF. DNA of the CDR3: TGTGCTAGTGGTTTGGCTCCGGGACAGGGAGAGGTATTC.

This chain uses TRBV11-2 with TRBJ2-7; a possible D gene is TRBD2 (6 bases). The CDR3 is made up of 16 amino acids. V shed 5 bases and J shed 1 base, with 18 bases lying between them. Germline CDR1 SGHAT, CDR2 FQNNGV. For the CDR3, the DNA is TGTGCCAGCAGCCGAACGGACTATTTCGATTCCTACGAGCAGTACTTC. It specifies CASSRTDYFDSYEQYF.

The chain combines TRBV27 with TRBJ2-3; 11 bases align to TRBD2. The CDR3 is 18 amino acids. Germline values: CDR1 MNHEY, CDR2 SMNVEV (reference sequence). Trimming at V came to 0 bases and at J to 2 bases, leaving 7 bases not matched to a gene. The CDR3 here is CASSLSGLAGGSTDTQYF. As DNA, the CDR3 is TGTGCCAGCAGTTTATCCGGGCTAGCGGGAGGATCCACAGATACGCAGTATTTT.

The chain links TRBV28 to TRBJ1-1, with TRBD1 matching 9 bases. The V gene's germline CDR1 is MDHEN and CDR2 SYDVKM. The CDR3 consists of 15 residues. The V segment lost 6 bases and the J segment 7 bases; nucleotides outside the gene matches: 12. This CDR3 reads CASRRDRALKNEAFF. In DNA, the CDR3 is TGTGCCAGCAGAAGGGACAGGGCCTTGAAAAATGAAGCTTTCTTT.

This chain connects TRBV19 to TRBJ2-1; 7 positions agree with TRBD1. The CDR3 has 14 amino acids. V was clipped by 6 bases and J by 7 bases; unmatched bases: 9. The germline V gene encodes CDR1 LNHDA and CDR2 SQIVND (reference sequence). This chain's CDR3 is CASRGGQTRNEQFF. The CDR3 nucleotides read TGTGCCAGTAGAGGGGGACAGACAAGGAATGAGCAGTTCTTC.

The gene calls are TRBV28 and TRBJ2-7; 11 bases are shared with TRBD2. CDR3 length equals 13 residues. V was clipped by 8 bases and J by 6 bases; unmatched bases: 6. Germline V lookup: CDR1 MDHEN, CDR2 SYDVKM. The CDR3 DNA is TGTGCCAGCCAGACTAGCGGGACAGGCGAGCAGTACTTC. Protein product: CASQTSGTGEQYF.

CDR3 sequence reads: CASRLAESSYNEQFF. The DNA for the CDR3 is TGTGCCAGCAGACTAGCGGAGAGCTCCTACAATGAGCAGTTCTTC. This sequence joins TRBV7-9 and TRBJ2-1; 8 positions match TRBD2. Germline-derived CDR1 and CDR2 are SEHNR and FQNEAQ (reference sequence). V was pared by 6 bases and J by 0 bases, with 4 bases of the junction left unmatched. The CDR3 runs to 15 residues.

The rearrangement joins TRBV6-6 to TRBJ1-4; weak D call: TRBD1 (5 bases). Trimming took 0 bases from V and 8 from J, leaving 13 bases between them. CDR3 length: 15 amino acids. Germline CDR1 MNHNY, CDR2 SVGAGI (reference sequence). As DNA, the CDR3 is TGTGCCAGCAGTTACTCTCAGGGAACCGGAGAAAAACTGTTTTTT. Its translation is CASSYSQGTGEKLFF.

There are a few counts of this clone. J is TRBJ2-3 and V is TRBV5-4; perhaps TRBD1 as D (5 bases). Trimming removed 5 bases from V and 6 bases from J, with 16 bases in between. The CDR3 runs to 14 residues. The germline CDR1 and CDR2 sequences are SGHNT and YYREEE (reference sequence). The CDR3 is CASRRLENRDTQYF. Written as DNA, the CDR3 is TGTGCCAGCAGGCGACTCGAAAACAGGGATACGCAGTATTTT.

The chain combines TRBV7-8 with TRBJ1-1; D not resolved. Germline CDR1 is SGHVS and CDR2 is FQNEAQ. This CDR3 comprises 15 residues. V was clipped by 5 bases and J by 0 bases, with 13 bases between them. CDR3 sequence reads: CASSPRTVMNTEAFF. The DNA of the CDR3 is TGTGCCAGCAGCCCTAGGACTGTTATGAACACTGAAGCTTTCTTT.

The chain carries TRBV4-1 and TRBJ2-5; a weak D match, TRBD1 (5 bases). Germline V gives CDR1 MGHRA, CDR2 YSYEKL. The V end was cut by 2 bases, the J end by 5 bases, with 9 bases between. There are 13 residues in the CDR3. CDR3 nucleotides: TGCGCCAGCAGCCAATCCAAGGGGGAGACCCAGTACTTC. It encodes CASSQSKGETQYF.

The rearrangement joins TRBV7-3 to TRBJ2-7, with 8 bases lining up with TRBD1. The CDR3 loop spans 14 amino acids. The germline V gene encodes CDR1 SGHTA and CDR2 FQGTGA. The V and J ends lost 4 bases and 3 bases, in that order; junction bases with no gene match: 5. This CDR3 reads CASSSQGADYEQYF. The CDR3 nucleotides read TGTGCCAGCAGCTCTCAGGGGGCGGACTACGAGCAGTACTTC.

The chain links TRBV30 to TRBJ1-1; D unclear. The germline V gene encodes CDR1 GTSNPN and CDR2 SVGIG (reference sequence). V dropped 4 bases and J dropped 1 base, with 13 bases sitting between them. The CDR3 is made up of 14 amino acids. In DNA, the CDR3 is TGTGCCTGGACCCCCCTAGGTCCGAACACTGAAGCTTTCTTT. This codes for CAWTPLGPNTEAFF.

The CDR3 bases are TGTGCCACCAGCAGGGACATCGATTCCTCTAACTATGGCTACACCTTC. It codes for CATSRDIDSSNYGYTF. V is TRBV15 and J is TRBJ1-2; D is perhaps TRBD1 (5 bases). V shed 3 bases and J shed 0 bases, with 14 bases lying between them. The CDR3 sequence is 16 residues long. In germline, CDR1 is LNHNV, CDR2 YYDKDF (reference sequence).

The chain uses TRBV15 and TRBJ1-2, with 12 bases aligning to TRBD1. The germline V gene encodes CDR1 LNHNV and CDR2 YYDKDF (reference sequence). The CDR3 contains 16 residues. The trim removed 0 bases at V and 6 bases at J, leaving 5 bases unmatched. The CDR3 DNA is TGTGCCACCAGCAGAGATCGGGGACAGGGGGCGCATGGCTACACCTTC. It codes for CATSRDRGQGAHGYTF.

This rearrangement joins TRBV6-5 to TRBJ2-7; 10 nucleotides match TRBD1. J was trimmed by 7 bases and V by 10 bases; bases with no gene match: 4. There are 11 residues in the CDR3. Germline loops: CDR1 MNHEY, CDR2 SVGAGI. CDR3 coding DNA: TGTGCCACCGGGACAGGGGAAGAGCAGTACTTC. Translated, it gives CATGTGEEQYF.

The CDR3 loop reads CASSTGTHSNQPQHF. The CDR3 DNA reads TGTGCCAGCAGTACAGGAACCCATAGCAATCAGCCCCAGCATTTT. The J gene is TRBJ1-5, the V gene TRBV27; D might be TRBD1 (5 bases). Germline-derived CDR1 and CDR2 are MNHEY and SMNVEV (reference sequence). The CDR3 consists of 15 residues. Trimming cost V 5 bases and J 0 bases, with 11 bases left between them.

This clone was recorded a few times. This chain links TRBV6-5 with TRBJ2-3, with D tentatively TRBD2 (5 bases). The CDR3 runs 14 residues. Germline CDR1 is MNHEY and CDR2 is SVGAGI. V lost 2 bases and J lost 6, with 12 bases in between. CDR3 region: CASSYGRAEDTQYF. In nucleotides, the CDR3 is TGTGCCAGCAGTTACGGACGAGCGGAGGATACGCAGTATTTT.

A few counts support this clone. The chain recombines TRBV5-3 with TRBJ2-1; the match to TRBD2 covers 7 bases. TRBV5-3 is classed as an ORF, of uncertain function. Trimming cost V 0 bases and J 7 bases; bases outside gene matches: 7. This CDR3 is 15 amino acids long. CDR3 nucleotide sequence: TGTGCCAGAAGCTTGGAACGGGGCGGGAGAAATGAGCAGTTCTTC. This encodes CARSLERGGRNEQFF.

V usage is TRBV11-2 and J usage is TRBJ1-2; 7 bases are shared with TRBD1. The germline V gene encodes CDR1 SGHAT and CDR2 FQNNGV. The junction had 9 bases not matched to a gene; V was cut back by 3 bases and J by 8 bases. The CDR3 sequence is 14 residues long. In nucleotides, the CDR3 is TGTGCCAGCAGCTTCCCACAGGGGTCGGAGGGCTACACCTTC. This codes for CASSFPQGSEGYTF.

Written as DNA, the CDR3 is TGTGCCAGCAGCGTCGAACAGGGGAACGAGCAGTACTTC. Translation gives CASSVEQGNEQYF. The chain is built from TRBV9 and TRBJ2-7; 7 bases fit TRBD1. The V segment lost 2 bases and the J segment 5 bases; nucleotides outside the gene matches: 4. The germline gives CDR1 SGDLS, CDR2 YYNGEE. The CDR3 is made up of 13 amino acids.

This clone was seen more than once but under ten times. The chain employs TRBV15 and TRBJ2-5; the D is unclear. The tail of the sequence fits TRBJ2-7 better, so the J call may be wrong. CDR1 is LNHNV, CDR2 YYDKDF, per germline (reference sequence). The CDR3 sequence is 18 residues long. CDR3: CATSRAWVGGSSSYEQYF. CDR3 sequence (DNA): TGTGCCACCAGCAGAGCCTGGGTCGGCGGCTCAAGCTCCTACGAGCAGTACTTC.

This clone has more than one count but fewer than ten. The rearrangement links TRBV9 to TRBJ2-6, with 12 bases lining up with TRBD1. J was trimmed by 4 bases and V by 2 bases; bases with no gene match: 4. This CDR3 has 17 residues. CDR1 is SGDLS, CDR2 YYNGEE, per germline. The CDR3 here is CASSVGTGGFGANVLTF. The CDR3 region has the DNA TGTGCCAGCAGCGTTGGGACAGGGGGCTTCGGGGCCAACGTCCTGACTTTC.

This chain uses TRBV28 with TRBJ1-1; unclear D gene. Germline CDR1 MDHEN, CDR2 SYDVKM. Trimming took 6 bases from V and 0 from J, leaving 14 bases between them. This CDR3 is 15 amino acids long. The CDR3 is CASRFLGTVNTEAFF. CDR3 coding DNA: TGTGCCAGCAGATTCCTGGGCACGGTGAACACTGAAGCTTTCTTT.

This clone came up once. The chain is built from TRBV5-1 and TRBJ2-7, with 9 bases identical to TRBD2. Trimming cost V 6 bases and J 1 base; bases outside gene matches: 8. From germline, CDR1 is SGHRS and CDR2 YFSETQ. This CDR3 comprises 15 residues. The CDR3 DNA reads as TGCGCCAGCACCCTAGGGACTAGCAGGTCCTACGAGCAGTACTTC. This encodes CASTLGTSRSYEQYF. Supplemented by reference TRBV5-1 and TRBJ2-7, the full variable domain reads KAGVTQTPRYLIKTRGQQVTLSCSPISGHRSVSWYQQTPGQGLQFLFEYFSETQRNKGNFPGRFSGRQFSNSRSEMNVSTLELGDSALYLCASTLGTSRSYEQYFGPGTRLTVT.